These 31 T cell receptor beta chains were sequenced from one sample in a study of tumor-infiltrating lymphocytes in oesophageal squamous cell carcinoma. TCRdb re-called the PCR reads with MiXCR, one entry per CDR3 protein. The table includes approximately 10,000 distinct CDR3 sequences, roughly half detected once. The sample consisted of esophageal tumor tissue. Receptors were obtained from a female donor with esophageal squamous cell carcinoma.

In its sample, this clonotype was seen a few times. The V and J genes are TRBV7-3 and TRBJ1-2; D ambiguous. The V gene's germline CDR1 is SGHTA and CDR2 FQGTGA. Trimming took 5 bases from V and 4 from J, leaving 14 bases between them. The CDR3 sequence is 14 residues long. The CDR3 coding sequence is TGTGCCAGCAGCCTTGGGCCTAACCTCTATGGCTACACCTTC. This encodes CASSLGPNLYGYTF.

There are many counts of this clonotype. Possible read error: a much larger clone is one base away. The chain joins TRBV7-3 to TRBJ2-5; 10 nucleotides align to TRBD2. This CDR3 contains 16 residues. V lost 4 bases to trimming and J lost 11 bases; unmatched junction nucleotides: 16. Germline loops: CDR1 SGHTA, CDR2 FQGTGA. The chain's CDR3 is CASSYSSGGLGGEQYF. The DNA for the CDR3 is TGTGCCAGCAGCTACTCTAGCGGGGGACTAGGGGGAGAGCAGTACTTC.

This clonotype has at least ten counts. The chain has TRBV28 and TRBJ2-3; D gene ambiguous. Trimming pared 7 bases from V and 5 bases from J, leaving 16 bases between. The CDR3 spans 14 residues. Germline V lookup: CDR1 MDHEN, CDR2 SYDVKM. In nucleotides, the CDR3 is TGTGCCAGCACCCTCACGGGCTTTCTAGATACGCAGTATTTT. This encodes CASTLTGFLDTQYF.

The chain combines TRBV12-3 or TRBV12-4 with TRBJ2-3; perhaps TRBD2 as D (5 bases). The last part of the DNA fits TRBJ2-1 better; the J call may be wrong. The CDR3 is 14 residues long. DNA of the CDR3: TGTGCCAGCAGTTGGACCCCCGGGGACAATGAGCAGTTCTTC. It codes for CASSWTPGDNEQFF.

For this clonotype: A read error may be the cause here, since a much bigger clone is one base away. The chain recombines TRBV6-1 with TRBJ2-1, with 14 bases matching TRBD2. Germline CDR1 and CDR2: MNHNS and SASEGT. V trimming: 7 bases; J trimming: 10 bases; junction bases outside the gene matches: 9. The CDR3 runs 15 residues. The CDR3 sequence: CASNRGLAGVVEQFF. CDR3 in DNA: TGTGCCAGCAATAGGGGACTAGCGGGAGTTGTCGAGCAGTTCTTC.

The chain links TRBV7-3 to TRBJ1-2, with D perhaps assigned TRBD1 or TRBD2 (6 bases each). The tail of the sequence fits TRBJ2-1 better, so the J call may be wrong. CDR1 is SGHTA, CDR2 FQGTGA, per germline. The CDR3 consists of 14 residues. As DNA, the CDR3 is TGTGCCAGCATCCCTTCGGGGGCTCGGAATGAGCAGTTCTTC. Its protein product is CASIPSGARNEQFF.

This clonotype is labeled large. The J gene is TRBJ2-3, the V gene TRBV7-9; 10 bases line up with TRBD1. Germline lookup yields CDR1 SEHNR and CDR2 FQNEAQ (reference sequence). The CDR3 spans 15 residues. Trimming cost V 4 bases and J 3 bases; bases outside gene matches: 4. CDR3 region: CASSSGQGVTDTQYF. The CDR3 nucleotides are TGTGCCAGCAGCTCTGGACAGGGGGTGACAGATACGCAGTATTTT.

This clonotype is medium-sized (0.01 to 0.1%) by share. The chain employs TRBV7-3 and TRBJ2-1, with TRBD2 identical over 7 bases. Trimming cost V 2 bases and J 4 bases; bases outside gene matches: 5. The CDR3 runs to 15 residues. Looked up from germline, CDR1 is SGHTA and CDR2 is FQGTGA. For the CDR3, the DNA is TGTGCCAGCAGCTTAGACGCCGGGGGGTACAATGAGCAGTTCTTC. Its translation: CASSLDAGGYNEQFF.

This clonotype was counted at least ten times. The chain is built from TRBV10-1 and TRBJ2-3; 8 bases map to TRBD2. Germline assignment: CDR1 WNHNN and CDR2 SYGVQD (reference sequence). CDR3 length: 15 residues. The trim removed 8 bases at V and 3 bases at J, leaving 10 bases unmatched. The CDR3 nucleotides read TGCGCCAGCCAAAAAGCGGGAGACGGGACAGATACGCAGTATTTT. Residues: CASQKAGDGTDTQYF.

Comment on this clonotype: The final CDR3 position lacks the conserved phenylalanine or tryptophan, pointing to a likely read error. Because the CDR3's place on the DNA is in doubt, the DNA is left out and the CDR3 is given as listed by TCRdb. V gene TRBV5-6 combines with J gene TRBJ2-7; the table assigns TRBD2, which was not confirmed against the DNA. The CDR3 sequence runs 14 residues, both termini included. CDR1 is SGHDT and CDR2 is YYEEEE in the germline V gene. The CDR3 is CASSLGLQGGTFGS.

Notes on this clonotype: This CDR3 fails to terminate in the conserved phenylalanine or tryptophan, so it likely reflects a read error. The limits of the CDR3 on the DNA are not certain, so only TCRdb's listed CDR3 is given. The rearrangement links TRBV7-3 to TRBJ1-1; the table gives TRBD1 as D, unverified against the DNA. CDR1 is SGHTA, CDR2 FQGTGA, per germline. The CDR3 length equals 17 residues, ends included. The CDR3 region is CASSSQDRGPMSSSSGQ.

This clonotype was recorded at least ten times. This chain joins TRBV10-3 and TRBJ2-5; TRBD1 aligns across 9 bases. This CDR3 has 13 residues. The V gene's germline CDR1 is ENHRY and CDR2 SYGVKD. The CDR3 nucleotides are TGTGCAACCGGACAGGGGATGTCGGAGACCCAGTACTTC. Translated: CATGQGMSETQYF.

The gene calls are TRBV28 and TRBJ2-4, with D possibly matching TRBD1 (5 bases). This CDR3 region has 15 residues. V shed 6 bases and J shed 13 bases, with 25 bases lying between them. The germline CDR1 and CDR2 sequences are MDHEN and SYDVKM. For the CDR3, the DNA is TGTGCCAGCAGGGGGCGCTCGGCTGGTGAACGTGAGCAGTACTTC. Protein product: CASRGRSAGEREQYF.

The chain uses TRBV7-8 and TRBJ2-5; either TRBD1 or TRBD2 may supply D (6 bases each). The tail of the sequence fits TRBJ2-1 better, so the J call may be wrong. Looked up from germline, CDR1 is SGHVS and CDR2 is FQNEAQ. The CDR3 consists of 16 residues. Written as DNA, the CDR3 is TGTGCCAGCAGCCATCCGGGTGGAGGGGGAGACAATGAGCAGTTCTTC. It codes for CASSHPGGGGDNEQFF.

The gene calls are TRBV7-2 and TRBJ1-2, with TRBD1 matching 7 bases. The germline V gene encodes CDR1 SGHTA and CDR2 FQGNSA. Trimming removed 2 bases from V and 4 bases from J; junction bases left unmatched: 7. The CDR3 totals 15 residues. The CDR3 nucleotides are TGTGCCAGCAGCTTAACCCGGGACAGTCCCTATGGCTACACCTTC. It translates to CASSLTRDSPYGYTF. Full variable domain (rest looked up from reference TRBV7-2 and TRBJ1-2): GAGVSQSPSNKVTEKGKDVELRCDPISGHTALYWYRQSLGQGLEFLIYFQGNSAPDKSGLPSDRFSAERTGGSVSTLTIQRTQQEDSAVYLCASSLTRDSPYGYTFGSGTRLTVV.

The CDR3 loop reads CASSSEGTILYNEQFF. In nucleotides, the CDR3 is TGTGCCAGCAGCTCCGAGGGGACTATCCTCTACAATGAGCAGTTCTTC. The rearrangement uses TRBV7-6 and TRBJ2-7, with 7 positions matching TRBD2. Judging by the DNA end, TRBJ2-1 fits better; the J call may be wrong. The CDR3 length is 16 residues. Germline V lookup: CDR1 SGHVS, CDR2 FNYEAQ.

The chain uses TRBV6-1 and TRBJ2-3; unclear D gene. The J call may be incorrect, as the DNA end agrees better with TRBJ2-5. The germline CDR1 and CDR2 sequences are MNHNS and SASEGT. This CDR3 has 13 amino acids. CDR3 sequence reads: CASRASIQETQYF. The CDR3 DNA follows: TGTGCCAGCAGAGCCTCGATCCAAGAGACCCAGTACTTC.

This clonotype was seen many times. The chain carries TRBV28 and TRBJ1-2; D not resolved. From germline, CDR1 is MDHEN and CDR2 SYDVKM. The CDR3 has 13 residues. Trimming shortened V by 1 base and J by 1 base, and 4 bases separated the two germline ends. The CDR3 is CASSLYINYGYTF. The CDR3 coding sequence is TGTGCCAGCAGTTTATATATTAACTATGGCTACACCTTC.

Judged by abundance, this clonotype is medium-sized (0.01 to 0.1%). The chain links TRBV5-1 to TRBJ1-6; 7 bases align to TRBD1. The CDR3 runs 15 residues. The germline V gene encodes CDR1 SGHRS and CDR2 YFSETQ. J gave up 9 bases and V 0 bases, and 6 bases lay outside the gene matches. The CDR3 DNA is TGCGCCAGCAGCTTGGCGACAGGGAGTAGTTCACCCCTCCACTTT. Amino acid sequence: CASSLATGSSSPLHF.

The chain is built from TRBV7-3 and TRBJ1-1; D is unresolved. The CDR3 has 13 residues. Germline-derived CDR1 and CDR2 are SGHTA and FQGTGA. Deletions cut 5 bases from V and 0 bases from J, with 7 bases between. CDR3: CASSQLMNTEAFF. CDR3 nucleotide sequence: TGTGCCAGCAGCCAATTGATGAACACTGAAGCTTTCTTT.

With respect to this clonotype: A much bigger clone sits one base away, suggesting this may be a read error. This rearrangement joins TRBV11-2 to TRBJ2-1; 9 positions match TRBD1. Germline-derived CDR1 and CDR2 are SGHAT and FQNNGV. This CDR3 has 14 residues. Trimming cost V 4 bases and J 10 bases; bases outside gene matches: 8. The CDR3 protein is CASSSGQGHYEQFF. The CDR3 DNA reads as TGTGCCAGCAGCTCCGGACAGGGGCACTACGAGCAGTTCTTC.

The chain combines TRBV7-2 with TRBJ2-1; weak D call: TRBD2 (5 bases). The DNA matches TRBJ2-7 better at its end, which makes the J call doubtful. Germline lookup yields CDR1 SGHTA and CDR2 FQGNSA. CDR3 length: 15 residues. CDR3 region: CASSYPEGSGYEQYF. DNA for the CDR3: TGTGCCAGCAGCTACCCTGAGGGATCAGGCTACGAGCAGTACTTC.

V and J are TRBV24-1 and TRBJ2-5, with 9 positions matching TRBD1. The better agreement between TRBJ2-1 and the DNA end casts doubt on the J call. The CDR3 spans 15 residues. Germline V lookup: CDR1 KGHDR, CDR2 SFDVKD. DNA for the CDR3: TGTGCCAGCAAAAACAGGGGGCGGATTGTAAATGAGCAGTTCTTC. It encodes CASKNRGRIVNEQFF.

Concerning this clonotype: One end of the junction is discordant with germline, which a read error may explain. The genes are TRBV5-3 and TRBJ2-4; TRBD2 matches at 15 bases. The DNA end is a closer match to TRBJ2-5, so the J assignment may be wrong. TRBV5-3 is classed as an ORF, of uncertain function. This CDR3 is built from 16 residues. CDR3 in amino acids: CASSRGLAGGRETQYF. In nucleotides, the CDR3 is TGCGCCAGCAGCCGGGGACTAGCGGGAGGTAGGGAGACCCAGTACTTC.

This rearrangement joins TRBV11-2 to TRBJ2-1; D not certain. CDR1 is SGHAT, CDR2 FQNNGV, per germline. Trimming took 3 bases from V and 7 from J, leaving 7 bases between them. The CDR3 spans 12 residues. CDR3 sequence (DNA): TGTGCCAGCAGCTTCGGTATAAATGAGCAGTTCTTC. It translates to CASSFGINEQFF.

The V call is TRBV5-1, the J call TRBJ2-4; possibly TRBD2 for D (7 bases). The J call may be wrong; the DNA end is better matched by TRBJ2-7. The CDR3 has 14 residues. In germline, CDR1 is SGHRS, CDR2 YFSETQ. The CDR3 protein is CASSLKGGSYEQYF. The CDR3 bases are TGCGCCAGCAGCTTGAAGGGGGGGTCCTACGAGCAGTACTTC.

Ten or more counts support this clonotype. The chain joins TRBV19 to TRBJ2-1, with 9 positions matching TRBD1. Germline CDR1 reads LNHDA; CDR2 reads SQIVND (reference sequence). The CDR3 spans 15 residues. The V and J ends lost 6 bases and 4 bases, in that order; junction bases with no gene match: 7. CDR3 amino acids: CASSPTGGAYNEQFF. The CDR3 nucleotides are TGTGCCAGTAGCCCCACAGGGGGCGCGTACAATGAGCAGTTCTTC.

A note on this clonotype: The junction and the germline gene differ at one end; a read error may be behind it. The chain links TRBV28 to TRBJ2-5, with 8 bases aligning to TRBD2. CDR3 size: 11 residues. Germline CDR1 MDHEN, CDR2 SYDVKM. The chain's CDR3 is CASSSGTGGVF. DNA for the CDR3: TGTGCCAGCAGTTCAGGGACCGGGGGGGTCTTC.

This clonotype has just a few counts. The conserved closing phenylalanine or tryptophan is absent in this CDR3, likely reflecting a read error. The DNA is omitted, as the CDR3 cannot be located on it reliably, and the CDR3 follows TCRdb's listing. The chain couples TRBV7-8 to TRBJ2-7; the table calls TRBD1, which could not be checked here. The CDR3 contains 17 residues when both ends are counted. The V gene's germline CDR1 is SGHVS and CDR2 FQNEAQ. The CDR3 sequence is CASSLDRTGNSPLHFGN.

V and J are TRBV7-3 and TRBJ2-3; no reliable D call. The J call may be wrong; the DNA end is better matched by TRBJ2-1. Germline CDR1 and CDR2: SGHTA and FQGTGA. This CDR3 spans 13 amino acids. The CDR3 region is CASSLNGPSRQFF. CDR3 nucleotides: TGTGCCAGCAGCTTAAACGGGCCTTCCCGGCAGTTCTTC.

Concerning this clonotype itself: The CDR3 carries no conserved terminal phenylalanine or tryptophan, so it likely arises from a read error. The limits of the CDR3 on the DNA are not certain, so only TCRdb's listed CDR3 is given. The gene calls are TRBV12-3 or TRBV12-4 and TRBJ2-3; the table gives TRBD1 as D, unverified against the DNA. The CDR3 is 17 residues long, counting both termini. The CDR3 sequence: CASSLKGRGDYGYTFGP.